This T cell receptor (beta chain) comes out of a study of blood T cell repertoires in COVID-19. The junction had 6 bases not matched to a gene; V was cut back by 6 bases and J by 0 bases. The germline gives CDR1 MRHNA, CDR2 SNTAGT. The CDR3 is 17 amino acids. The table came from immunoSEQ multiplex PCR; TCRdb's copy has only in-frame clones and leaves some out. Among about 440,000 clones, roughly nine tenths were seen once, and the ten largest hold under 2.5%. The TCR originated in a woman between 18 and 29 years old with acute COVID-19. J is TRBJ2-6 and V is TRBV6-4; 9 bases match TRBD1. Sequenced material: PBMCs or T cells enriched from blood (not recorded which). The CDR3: CASSKGQGISGANVLTF. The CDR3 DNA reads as TGTGCCAGCAGCAAGGGACAGGGAATCTCTGGGGCCAACGTCCTGACTTTC.